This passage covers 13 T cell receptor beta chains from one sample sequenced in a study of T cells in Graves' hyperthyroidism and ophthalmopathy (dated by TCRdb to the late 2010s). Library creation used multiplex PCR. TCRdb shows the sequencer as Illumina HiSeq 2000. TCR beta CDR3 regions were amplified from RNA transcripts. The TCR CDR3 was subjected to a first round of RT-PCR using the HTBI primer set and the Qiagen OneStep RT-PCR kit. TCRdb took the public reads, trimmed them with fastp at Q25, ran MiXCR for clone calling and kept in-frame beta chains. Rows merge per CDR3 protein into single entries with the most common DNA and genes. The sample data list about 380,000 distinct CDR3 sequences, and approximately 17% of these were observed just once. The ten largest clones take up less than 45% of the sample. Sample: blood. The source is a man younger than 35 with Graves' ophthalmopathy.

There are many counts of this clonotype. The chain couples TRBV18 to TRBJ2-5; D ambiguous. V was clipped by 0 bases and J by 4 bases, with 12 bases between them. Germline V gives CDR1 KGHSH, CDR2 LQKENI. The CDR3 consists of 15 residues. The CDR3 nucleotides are TGTGCCAGCTCACCACCGGGTGGGGTAGGAGAGACCCAGTACTTC. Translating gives CASSPPGGVGETQYF.

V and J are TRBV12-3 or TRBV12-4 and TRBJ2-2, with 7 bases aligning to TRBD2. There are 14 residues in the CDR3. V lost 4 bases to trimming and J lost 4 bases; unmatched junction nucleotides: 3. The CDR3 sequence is CASSWGGGTGELFF. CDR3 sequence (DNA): TGTGCCAGCAGTTGGGGGGGGGGCACCGGGGAGCTGTTTTTT.

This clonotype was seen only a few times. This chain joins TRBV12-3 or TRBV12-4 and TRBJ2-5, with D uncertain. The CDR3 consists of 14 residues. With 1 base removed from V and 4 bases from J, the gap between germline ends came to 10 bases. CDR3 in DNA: TGTGCCAGCAGTTTAGAATCGGTGTTAGAGACCCAGTACTTC. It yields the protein CASSLESVLETQYF.

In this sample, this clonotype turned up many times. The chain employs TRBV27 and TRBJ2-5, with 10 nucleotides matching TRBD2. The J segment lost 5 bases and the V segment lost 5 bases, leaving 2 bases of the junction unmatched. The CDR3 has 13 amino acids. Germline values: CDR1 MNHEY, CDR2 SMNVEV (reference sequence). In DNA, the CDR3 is TGTGCCAGCAGTGAGACTAGCGGGGAGACCCAGTACTTC. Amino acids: CASSETSGETQYF.

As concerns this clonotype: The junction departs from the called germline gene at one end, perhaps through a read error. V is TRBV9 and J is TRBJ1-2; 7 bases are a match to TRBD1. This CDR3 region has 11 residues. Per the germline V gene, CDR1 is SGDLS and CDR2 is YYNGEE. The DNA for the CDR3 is TGTGCCAGCAGCTCCCAGGACAGGACACACTTC. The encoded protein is CASSSQDRTHF.

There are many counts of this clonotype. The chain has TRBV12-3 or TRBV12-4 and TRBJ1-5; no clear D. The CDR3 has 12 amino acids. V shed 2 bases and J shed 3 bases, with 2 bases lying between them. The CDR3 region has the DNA TGTGCCAGCAGTTTATACAATCAGCCCCAGCATTTT. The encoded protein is CASSLYNQPQHF.

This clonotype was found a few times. CDR3 sequence reads: CASSQWTGVGGYTF. The CDR3 coding sequence is TGCGCCAGCAGCCAGTGGACAGGGGTGGGTGGCTACACCTTC. This rearrangement joins TRBV4-1 to TRBJ1-2, with TRBD1 identical over 9 bases. Losses at the gene ends were 3 bases for V and 7 bases for J; bases not matched to a gene: 6. This CDR3 is 14 amino acids long. The germline gives CDR1 MGHRA, CDR2 YSYEKL.

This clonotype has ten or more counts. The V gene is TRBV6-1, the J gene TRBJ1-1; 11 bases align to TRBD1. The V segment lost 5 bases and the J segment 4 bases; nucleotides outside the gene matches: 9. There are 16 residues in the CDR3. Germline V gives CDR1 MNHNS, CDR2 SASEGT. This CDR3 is CASSPGTGGRGTEAFF. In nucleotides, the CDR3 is TGTGCCAGCAGTCCCGGGACAGGGGGTAGGGGCACTGAAGCTTTCTTT.

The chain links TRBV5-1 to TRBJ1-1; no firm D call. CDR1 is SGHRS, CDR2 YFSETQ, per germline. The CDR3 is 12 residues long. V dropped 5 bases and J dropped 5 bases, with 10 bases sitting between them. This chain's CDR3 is CASRFEGTEAFF. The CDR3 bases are TGCGCCAGCAGATTCGAAGGGACTGAAGCTTTCTTT.

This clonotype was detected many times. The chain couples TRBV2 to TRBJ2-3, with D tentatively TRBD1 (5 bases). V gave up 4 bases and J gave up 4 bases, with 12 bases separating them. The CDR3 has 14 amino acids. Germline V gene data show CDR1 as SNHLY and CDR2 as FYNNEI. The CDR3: CASSVTGAPDTQYF. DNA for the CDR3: TGTGCCAGCAGTGTCACAGGTGCCCCAGATACGCAGTATTTT.

CDR3 loop: CASSGRGQGSYEQYF. The DNA for the CDR3 is TGTGCCAGCAGTGGGAGGGGGCAGGGTAGTTACGAGCAGTACTTC. The chain employs TRBV5-5 and TRBJ2-7, with D perhaps TRBD1 or TRBD2 (7 bases each). This CDR3 spans 15 amino acids. The V end was cut by 5 bases, the J end by 4 bases, with 19 bases between. Germline V gene sequence: CDR1 SGHKS, CDR2 YYEKEE (reference sequence).

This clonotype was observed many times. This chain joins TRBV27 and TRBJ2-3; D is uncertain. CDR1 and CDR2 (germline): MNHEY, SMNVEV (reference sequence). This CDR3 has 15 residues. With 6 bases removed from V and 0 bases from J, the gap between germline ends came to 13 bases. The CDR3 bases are TGTGCCAGCAGCCCCACAGACGCTAGCACAGATACGCAGTATTTT. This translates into CASSPTDASTDTQYF.

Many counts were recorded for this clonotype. This CDR3 is CSARSRPQLASTQYF. In DNA form, the CDR3 reads TGCAGTGCTAGGAGCCGACCACAACTAGCGTCTACGCAGTATTTT. The chain employs TRBV20-1 and TRBJ2-3, with 7 bases lining up with TRBD2. CDR1 and CDR2 (germline): DFQATT, SNEGSKA (reference sequence). The CDR3 extends over 15 amino acids. The V segment lost 3 bases and the J segment 8 bases; nucleotides outside the gene matches: 14.